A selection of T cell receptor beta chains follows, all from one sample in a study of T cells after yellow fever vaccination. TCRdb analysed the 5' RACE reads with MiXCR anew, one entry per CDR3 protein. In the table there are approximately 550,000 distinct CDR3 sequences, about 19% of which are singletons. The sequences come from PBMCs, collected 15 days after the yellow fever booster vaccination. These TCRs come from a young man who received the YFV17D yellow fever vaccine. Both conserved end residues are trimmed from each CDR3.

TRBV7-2 ASSTGTPREQY
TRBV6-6 ASQMSSAPEQY
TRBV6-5 ASSYVGGGFVTGYT
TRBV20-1 SILDSSNTGELF
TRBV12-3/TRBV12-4 ASVSSSSVVAF
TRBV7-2 ASGSPGALNTEAF
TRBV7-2 ASSLGAGKTDTQY
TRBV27 ASRLLVRGTDTQY
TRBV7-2 ASSPSDLAADTQY
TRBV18 ASHKRDGKQTQY
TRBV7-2 ASSLWGQGWEKLF
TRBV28 ASLARTGRGQPQH
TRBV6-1 ASRSLRGSGYNEQF
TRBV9 ASSVDFGELF
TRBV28 ASIPGLGFEQF
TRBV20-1 SARDPGGSYEQY
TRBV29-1 SDKRTSGTGTQY
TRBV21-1 ASSTRQGGGEQY
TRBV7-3 ASARSAQETQY
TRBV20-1 SATRSQETQY
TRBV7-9 ASSLTAGGFDEQF
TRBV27 ASSPGVAGELF
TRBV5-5 ASSIMGQATYNEQF
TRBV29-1 SNGRGSGEQF
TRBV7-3 ASSLLGTSLSQVNEQF
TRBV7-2 ASSLDRAYEQF
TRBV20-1 SAPMADTQY
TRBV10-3 AIANWYRATGELF
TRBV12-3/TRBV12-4 ASSLVIPGSRSYNEQF
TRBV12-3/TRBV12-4 ASSFTSGNEQF
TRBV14 ASSQAPGYEQF
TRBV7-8 ASSFGYGGNQPQH
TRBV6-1 ASSRGQIQESQY
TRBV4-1 ASSQVSTVSYNEQF
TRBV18 ASSPPHKRTDNSNQPQH
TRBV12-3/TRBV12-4 ASSREVGETQY
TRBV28 ASSLQYIQRQPQH
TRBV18 ASSPPTVPDTQY
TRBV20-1 SATSNRGLGTGELF
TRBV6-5 ASSYGGQGDGYT
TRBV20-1 SASTGGLEKLF
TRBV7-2 ASSLAGVGQPQH
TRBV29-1 SVDRNWAETQY
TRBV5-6 ASSLRSAGLNTEAF
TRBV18 ASSPGGATNEKLF
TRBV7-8 ASSLGRPGTDTQY
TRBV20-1 SASSSGHSYEQY
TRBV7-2 ASSSRQGRATQY
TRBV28 ASSDGRGSADTQY
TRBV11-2 ASSLVVVEQY
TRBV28 ASSARWGGLF